What follows are 2 T cell receptor beta chains derived from one specimen sequenced in a study of T cell repertoires in aging, cancer and after chemotherapy (dated by TCRdb to about 2019). For sequencing, an Illumina MiSeq was employed. Rearranged TRB sequences spanning V, D and J segments were amplified in a multiplex touch-down PCR with a mixed TRB-A/B primer pool. TCRdb reworked the public reads: Q25 trimming with fastp, MiXCR clone assembly, productive beta chains retained. Rows merge per CDR3 protein into single entries with the most common DNA and genes. This sample comprises about 3,000 distinct CDR3 sequences, under 40% of them detected only once. The leading ten clones occupy about 49% of the sample. TCR beta rearrangements were amplified from genomic DNA extracted from peripheral blood rather than from sorted cells or RNA. Sample: blood. These receptors originate from a human donor in good health.

The rearrangement uses TRBV4-3 and TRBJ2-2, with TRBD2 as a possible D gene (6 bases). CDR1 and CDR2 from the germline V gene are LGHNA and YSLEER. The CDR3 length is 17 residues. The germline V and J ends were trimmed by 1 base and 3 bases, with 15 bases remaining between them. CDR3 sequence: CASSQAGGVADTGELFF. CDR3 nucleotide sequence: TGCGCCAGCAGCCAAGCCGGAGGGGTTGCGGACACCGGGGAGCTGTTTTTT.

The V gene is TRBV5-4, the J gene TRBJ1-2, with no clear D. This CDR3 has 14 residues. Trimming took off 0 bases at V and 0 bases at J, with 6 bases between the two ends. Germline assignment: CDR1 SGHNT and CDR2 YYREEE (reference sequence). The CDR3 is CASSLGGANYGYTF. The CDR3, as DNA: TGTGCCAGCAGCTTGGGCGGAGCTAACTATGGCTACACCTTC. Variable domain in full (rest from reference TRBV5-4 and TRBJ1-2): ETGVTQSPTHLIKTRGQQVTLRCSSQSGHNTVSWYQQALGQGPQFIFQYYREEENGRGNFPPRFSGLQFPNYSSELNVNALELDDSALYLCASSLGGANYGYTFGSGTRLTVV.